This T cell receptor beta chain is drawn from a study of shared clonotypes between healthy human individuals. Clones were read by immunoSEQ multiplex PCR, and TCRdb kept only the in-frame ones, dropping some. Among over a million clones listed, approximately 80% were seen once. The germline V gene encodes CDR1 GTSNPN and CDR2 SVGIG (reference sequence). The CDR3 length is 13 residues. Losses at the gene ends were 0 bases for V and 11 bases for J; bases not matched to a gene: 6. The TCR originated in a man aged 18 to 30 in good health. Some clones in this sample may be carry-over from other donors' samples. V gene TRBV30 combines with J gene TRBJ1-2, with 10 bases aligning to TRBD1. The sequenced material came from memory CD4+ T cells from PBMCs. Stated subset: CD45RA-negative fraction. CDR3 loop: CAWSVGTGAPYTF. CDR3 nucleotides: TGTGCCTGGAGTGTAGGGACAGGGGCTCCGTACACCTTC.